This TCR beta chain appears in the sequencing data of a study of early T cells in non-severe SARS-CoV-2 infection. Findings and caveats of the study: The study's VDJdb matching favored anti-spike CD8 responses and missed private and CD4 specificities.

Notes on this clonotype: Its antigen is as yet unknown.

Attachment of unique molecular identifiers to individual cDNA molecules was performed. TCRdb independently ran MiXCR on the 5' RACE reads; one entry per CDR3 protein. The data show around 83,000 distinct CDR3 sequences, more than 9% seen once. The CDR3 sequence is 15 residues long. The V and J ends lost 6 bases and 4 bases respectively, with 19 bases between them. Germline CDR1 is MNHEY and CDR2 is SVGEGT. The chain joins TRBV6-2 or TRBV6-3 to TRBJ2-7; D gene uncertain. This clonotype was obtained from an adult who was a healthcare worker with PCR-confirmed SARS-CoV-2 infection or an uninfected control (not recorded which). This sample comprised whole blood, obtained at baseline. The CDR3: CASSSRSKILYEQYF. The CDR3 nucleotides read TGTGCCAGCAGCTCGCGCTCAAAAATTTTATACGAGCAGTACTTC.